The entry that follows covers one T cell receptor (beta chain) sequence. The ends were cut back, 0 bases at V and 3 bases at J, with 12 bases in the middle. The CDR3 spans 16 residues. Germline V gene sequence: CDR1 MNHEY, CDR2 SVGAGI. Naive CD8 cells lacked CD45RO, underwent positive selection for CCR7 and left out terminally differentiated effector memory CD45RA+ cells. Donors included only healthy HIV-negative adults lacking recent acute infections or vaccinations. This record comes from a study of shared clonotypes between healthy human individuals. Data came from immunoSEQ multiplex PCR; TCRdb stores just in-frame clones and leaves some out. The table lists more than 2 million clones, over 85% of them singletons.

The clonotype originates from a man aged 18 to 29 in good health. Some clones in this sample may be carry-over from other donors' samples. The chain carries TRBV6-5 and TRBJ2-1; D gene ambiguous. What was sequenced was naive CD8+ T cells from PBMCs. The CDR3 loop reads CASSYSVGRVYNEQFF. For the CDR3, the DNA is TGTGCCAGCAGTTACTCCGTAGGCAGAGTCTACAATGAGCAGTTCTTC.